What follows are 12 T cell receptor beta chains derived from one specimen sequenced in a study of identical twins. A single record per CDR3 protein comes from TCRdb applying MiXCR to the 5' RACE reads. Of around 1.7 million distinct CDR3 sequences in the sample, roughly 35% were seen once. Sequencing was carried out using cord blood. The source of these receptors is a newborn girl in good health.

The chain links TRBV12-3 or TRBV12-4 to TRBJ2-7; 7 positions match TRBD1. This CDR3 has 14 amino acids. Trimming took 7 bases from V and 3 from J; bases not matched to a gene: 9. CDR3 sequence (DNA): TGTGCCAGCATTTTCCGGACAGGCAGCTACGAGCAGTACTTC. This gives the protein CASIFRTGSYEQYF.

This clonotype appeared once. V usage is TRBV2 and J usage is TRBJ1-6, with D maybe TRBD1 (5 bases). CDR3 length: 14 amino acids. Trimming took off 4 bases at V and 9 bases at J, with 13 bases between the two ends. The germline CDR1 and CDR2 sequences are SNHLY and FYNNEI. Written as DNA, the CDR3 is TGTGCCAGCAGTGTTCAAGGGGCTGGTTCACCCCTCCACTTT. Amino acids: CASSVQGAGSPLHF.

Written as DNA, the CDR3 is TGTGCCAGCAGCCCCCAGAGGAGACAGGGGCACACAGATACGCAGTATTTT. As protein: CASSPQRRQGHTDTQYF. J is TRBJ2-3 and V is TRBV7-9, with TRBD1 matching 8 bases. CDR3 size: 17 residues. CDR1 and CDR2 from the germline V gene are SEHNR and FQNEAQ (reference sequence). V gave up 5 bases and J gave up 2 bases; unmatched junction bases: 12.

The chain links TRBV11-2 to TRBJ2-1; a weak D match, TRBD1 (5 bases). Trimming cost V 7 bases and J 6 bases, with 19 bases left between them. From germline, CDR1 is SGHAT and CDR2 FQNNGV. The CDR3 consists of 15 residues. CDR3 DNA: TGTGCCAGCATAAAAGAGGACACCACCCCCAATGAGCAGTTCTTC. It is translated as CASIKEDTTPNEQFF. Full variable domain (missing parts from reference TRBV11-2 and TRBJ2-1): EAGVAQSPRYKIIEKRQSVAFWCNPISGHATLYWYQQILGQGPKLLIQFQNNGVVDDSQLPKDRFSAERLKGVDSTLKIQPAKLEDSAVYLCASIKEDTTPNEQFFGPGTRLTVL.

This clonotype occurred a few times. A read error may account for a junction end that differs from germline. V and J are TRBV20-1 and TRBJ2-7, with D unresolved. This CDR3 is built from 11 residues. The V gene's germline CDR1 is DFQATT and CDR2 SNEGSKA (reference sequence). CDR3 region: CSLYKSSEQYF. CDR3 nucleotide sequence: TGCAGTTTGTATAAGTCCTCCGAGCAGTACTTC.

A few counts support this clonotype. The chain employs TRBV2 and TRBJ2-5; D possibly corresponds to TRBD2 (7 bases). Judging by the DNA end, TRBJ2-7 fits better; the J call may be wrong. The CDR3 spans 13 residues. Germline V lookup: CDR1 SNHLY, CDR2 FYNNEI. CDR3 coding DNA: TGTGCCAGCAGAGAAACTAGGGGGGGCGAGCAGTACTTC. Protein product: CASRETRGGEQYF.

This clonotype has at least ten counts. The chain employs TRBV12-3 or TRBV12-4 and TRBJ2-5, with D maybe TRBD2 (7 bases). The CDR3 is 14 amino acids. V gave up 1 base and J gave up 4 bases, with 10 bases separating them. The CDR3 protein is CASSLGGGPETQYF. The CDR3 DNA reads as TGTGCCAGCAGTTTAGGGGGGGGCCCAGAGACCCAGTACTTC.

The table lists this clonotype with a count of one. The V and J genes are TRBV4-1 and TRBJ2-7; weak D call: TRBD2 (5 bases). Germline lookup yields CDR1 MGHRA and CDR2 YSYEKL. This CDR3 has 16 residues. V was trimmed by 2 bases and J by 3 bases, leaving 17 bases between them. CDR3 loop: CASSQPSEGSLYEQYF. The CDR3 DNA sequence: TGCGCCAGCAGCCAACCCTCAGAGGGATCGCTCTACGAGCAGTACTTC.

This chain joins TRBV6-5 and TRBJ2-2; D might be TRBD2 (6 bases). V shed 5 bases and J shed 6 bases, with 13 bases lying between them. CDR3 size: 14 residues. Germline V lookup: CDR1 MNHEY, CDR2 SVGAGI. The CDR3 region has the DNA TGTGCCAGCAGTCCTTCGGGACTGGCCGGGGAGCTGTTTTTT. Amino acid sequence: CASSPSGLAGELFF.

V is TRBV2 and J is TRBJ2-1, with 9 bases identical to TRBD2. Trimming took 6 bases from V and 5 from J; bases not matched to a gene: 8. This CDR3 contains 15 residues. The germline V gene has CDR1 SNHLY and CDR2 FYNNEI. In nucleotides, the CDR3 is TGTGCCAGCAGCCCTGAGGGACTAGCTAACAATGAGCAGTTCTTC. This gives the protein CASSPEGLANNEQFF. Based on the CDR3 plus reference TRBV2 and TRBJ2-1, the full variable domain is EPEVTQTPSHQVTQMGQEVILRCVPISNHLYFYWYRQILGQKVEFLVSFYNNEISEKSEIFDDQFSVERPDGSNFTLKIRSTKLEDSAMYFCASSPEGLANNEQFFGPGTRLTVL.

V gene TRBV20-1 combines with J gene TRBJ2-3; D remains unclear. The V end was cut by 4 bases, the J end by 5 bases, with 7 bases between. The V gene's germline CDR1 is DFQATT and CDR2 SNEGSKA (reference sequence). The CDR3 is made up of 11 amino acids. CDR3 protein: CSATRRDTQYF. Written as DNA, the CDR3 is TGCAGTGCTACCCGACGAGATACGCAGTATTTT.

The chain combines TRBV7-2 with TRBJ2-3; 8 bases map to TRBD2. The CDR3 sequence is 14 residues long. Germline V gives CDR1 SGHTA, CDR2 FQGNSA. Trimming cost V 11 bases and J 1 base; bases outside gene matches: 8. For the CDR3, the DNA is TGTGCCGTCGTAGCGGGGTCCCGCACAGATACGCAGTATTTT. As protein: CAVVAGSRTDTQYF.